The rows below give T cell receptor beta chains drawn from one sample of a study of identical twins. TCRdb passed the 5' RACE reads through MiXCR, listing each CDR3 protein once. The table records 260,000 or so distinct CDR3 sequences, 6.5% to 9% of them present only once. These data were also filed under a second study, of yellow fever vaccine responses in identical twins.

The sequencing input was CD8+ T cells sorted from blood. The receptors originated from a woman in her late teens or twenties in good health. CDR3s include the opening cysteine and the closing phenylalanine or tryptophan. D genes are given only for firm matches. Rows may omit the clone size; those that give it use once, few, many or a size class.

V: TRBV28; D: -; size: many; J: TRBJ2-2; length: 15; DNA: TGTGCCAGCAGTTTACCGGGACGCAACACCGGGGAGCTGTTTTTT; CDR3: CASSLPGRNTGELFF
V: TRBV5-1; D: -; size: few; J: TRBJ2-5; length: 14; DNA: TGCGCCAGCAGGGTAAAGGAGCTCCAAGAGACCCAGTACTTC; CDR3: CASRVKELQETQYF
V: TRBV20-1; D: -; size: few; J: TRBJ2-1; length: 13; DNA: TGCAGTGCTAGACCCGAAATCCGCAATGAGCAGTTCTTC; CDR3: CSARPEIRNEQFF
V: TRBV7-8; D: TRBD2; size: -; J: TRBJ2-1; length: 16; DNA: TGTGCCAGCAGCCCGGGACTAGCGGACTCCTACAATGAGCAGTTCTTC; CDR3: CASSPGLADSYNEQFF
V: TRBV5-1; D: -; size: many; J: TRBJ2-4; length: 17; DNA: TGCGCCAGCAGCTTGGCTGTTCGGGGGTTAACCAAAAACATTCAGTACTTC; CDR3: CASSLAVRGLTKNIQYF
V: TRBV5-1; D: -; size: few; J: TRBJ2-1; length: 15; DNA: TGCGCCAGCAGCTTGCGGGGGAGGCAGAACGATGAGCAGTTCTTC; CDR3: CASSLRGRQNDEQFF
V: TRBV4-1; D: -; size: many; J: TRBJ1-2; length: 18; DNA: TGCGCCAGCAGCCAAGACCCGGGTGGAACAGGTGATTACTATGGCTACACCTTC; CDR3: CASSQDPGGTGDYYGYTF
V: TRBV7-6; D: -; size: -; J: TRBJ1-6; length: 15; DNA: TGTGCCAGCAGCTTAGCAGGGGGTGGGAATTCACCCCTCCACTTT; CDR3: CASSLAGGGNSPLHF
V: TRBV9; D: -; size: -; J: TRBJ2-7; length: 14; DNA: TGTGCCAGCAGCGTAGCTGACGTAGGGGTCGAGCAGTACTTC; CDR3: CASSVADVGVEQYF
V: TRBV4-1; D: -; size: many; J: TRBJ1-2; length: 16; DNA: TGCGCCAGCAGCCCACAGGGAGAGGGTAGCGGCTATGGCTACACCTTC; CDR3: CASSPQGEGSGYGYTF
V: TRBV4-1; D: TRBD2; size: few; J: TRBJ2-2; length: 19; DNA: TGCGCCAGCAGCCAAGGAGAACTAGCGGGGGGCCCGAACACCGGGGAGCTGTTTTTT; CDR3: CASSQGELAGGPNTGELFF
V: TRBV28; D: TRBD1; size: -; J: TRBJ1-6; length: 15; DNA: TGTGCCAGCAGTTTTCCGCAGGGGGCTTATTCACCCCTCCACTTT; CDR3: CASSFPQGAYSPLHF
V: TRBV27; D: TRBD2; size: -; J: TRBJ2-3; length: 16; DNA: TGTGCCAGCCATCAGACTAGCGGGGCCCTCACAGATACGCAGTATTTT; CDR3: CASHQTSGALTDTQYF
V: TRBV3-1; D: TRBD1; size: many; J: TRBJ1-5; length: 15; DNA: TGTGCCAGCAGCCAAGATCCAGGGGGAGGGTGGCCCCAGCATTTT; CDR3: CASSQDPGGGWPQHF
V: TRBV4-2; D: TRBD2; size: few; J: TRBJ2-2; length: 17; DNA: TGTGCCAGCAGCCAAGATCCTAGCGGGGGTAACACCGGGGAGCTGTTTTTT; CDR3: CASSQDPSGGNTGELFF
V: TRBV12-3/TRBV12-4; D: -; size: many; J: TRBJ2-1; length: 12; DNA: TGTGCCAGCAGTTTTAGAGGGGATGAGCAGTTCTTC; CDR3: CASSFRGDEQFF
V: TRBV5-6; D: -; size: -; J: TRBJ1-3; length: 15; DNA: TGTGCCAGCACCGGGCAGGTCGGTTTTGGAAACACCATATATTTT; CDR3: CASTGQVGFGNTIYF
V: TRBV25-1; D: -; size: few; J: TRBJ2-3; length: 13; DNA: TGTGCCAGCAGTGAGCCGGATCCAGATACGCAGTATTTT; CDR3: CASSEPDPDTQYF
V: TRBV3-1; D: TRBD2; size: many; J: TRBJ2-2; length: 16; DNA: TGTGCCAGCAGCCAAGAGGCTAGCGGGAGCACCGGGGAGCTGTTTTTT; CDR3: CASSQEASGSTGELFF
V: TRBV7-2; D: TRBD2; size: many; J: TRBJ2-1; length: 17; DNA: TGTGCCAGCAGCTTATGGATGACCGGGACTAGGACAACAGAGCAGTTCTTC; CDR3: CASSLWMTGTRTTEQFF
V: TRBV9; D: TRBD2; size: few; J: TRBJ2-1; length: 15; DNA: TGTGCCAGCAGCGAAACTAGCGGAGCTTACAATGAGCAGTTCTTC; CDR3: CASSETSGAYNEQFF
V: TRBV12-3/TRBV12-4; D: -; size: many; J: TRBJ2-7; length: 14; DNA: TGTGCCAGCAGTCCCGAAGGTCGCCGCTACGAGCAGTACTTC; CDR3: CASSPEGRRYEQYF
V: TRBV4-2; D: TRBD1; size: few; J: TRBJ2-4; length: 20; DNA: TGTGCCAGCAGCCAAGTCAGACAGGGGGGAATTAGGTCGCCTAAAAACATTCAGTACTTC; CDR3: CASSQVRQGGIRSPKNIQYF
V: TRBV2; D: TRBD2; size: few; J: TRBJ2-2; length: 16; DNA: TGTGCCAGCAGTGAAGGAGCGGGAGAGGTCACCGGGGAGCTGTTTTTT; CDR3: CASSEGAGEVTGELFF
V: TRBV20-1; D: -; size: few; J: TRBJ2-5; length: 14; DNA: TGCAGTGCTAGAGATTCGCCTTTGGGGGAGACCCAGTACTTC; CDR3: CSARDSPLGETQYF
V: TRBV10-2; D: TRBD2; size: -; J: TRBJ2-1; length: 15; DNA: TGCGCCAGCAGTGAGTCCACTAGCGGGACGCATGAGCAGTTCTTC; CDR3: CASSESTSGTHEQFF
V: TRBV7-9; D: -; size: -; J: TRBJ2-3; length: 15; DNA: TGTGCCAGCAGCTCCTACATGCAGAGGACAGATACGCAGTATTTT; CDR3: CASSSYMQRTDTQYF
V: TRBV5-6; D: -; size: -; J: TRBJ2-7; length: 13; DNA: TGTGCCAGCAGCTTGGTCCATCCGGGGGAGCAGTACTTC; CDR3: CASSLVHPGEQYF
V: TRBV28; D: TRBD1; size: many; J: TRBJ1-1; length: 15; DNA: TGTGCCAGCAGTTTGACAGGGGCCCCGAGCACTGAAGCTTTCTTT; CDR3: CASSLTGAPSTEAFF
V: TRBV3-1; D: TRBD2; size: -; J: TRBJ2-1; length: 16; DNA: TGTGCCAGCAGCCAAGACCAGGGACTAGTTTACAATGAGCAGTTCTTC; CDR3: CASSQDQGLVYNEQFF
V: TRBV11-2; D: -; size: many; J: TRBJ2-2; length: 15; DNA: TGTGCCAGCAGCTTAGTGGACCGTGGGGACGGGGAGCTGTTTTTT; CDR3: CASSLVDRGDGELFF
V: TRBV27; D: -; size: -; J: TRBJ1-5; length: 13; DNA: TGTGCCAGCAGTACCAGGGATTTTGAGCCCCAGCATTTT; CDR3: CASSTRDFEPQHF
V: TRBV2; D: TRBD2; size: many; J: TRBJ2-7; length: 14; DNA: TGTGCCAGCAGATCCGGGACTAGTGCATGGGAGCAGTACTTC; CDR3: CASRSGTSAWEQYF
V: TRBV28; D: TRBD1; size: few; J: TRBJ2-3; length: 15; DNA: TGTGCCAGCAGACTACAGGGGGCGCCGACAGATACGCAGTATTTT; CDR3: CASRLQGAPTDTQYF
V: TRBV28; D: -; size: -; J: TRBJ2-2; length: 14; DNA: TGTGCCAGCAGTTTTTGGACGGGAACCGGGGAGCTGTTTTTT; CDR3: CASSFWTGTGELFF
V: TRBV12-3/TRBV12-4; D: -; size: many; J: TRBJ1-1; length: 13; DNA: TGTGCCAGCAGTTTAAAATTAATCGATGAAGCTTTCTTT; CDR3: CASSLKLIDEAFF
V: TRBV15; D: TRBD1; size: many; J: TRBJ1-5; length: 13; DNA: TGTGCCACCGGACAGGGGCGTTTTCAGCCCCAGCATTTT; CDR3: CATGQGRFQPQHF
V: TRBV28; D: -; size: few; J: TRBJ1-1; length: 14; DNA: TGTGCCAGCACCGAGTTCTTTATGAACACTGAAGCTTTCTTT; CDR3: CASTEFFMNTEAFF
V: TRBV27; D: TRBD1; size: few; J: TRBJ1-4; length: 15; DNA: TGTGCCAGCAGTACTCGACAGGGCGGGGATGAAAAACTGTTTTTT; CDR3: CASSTRQGGDEKLFF
V: TRBV4-1; D: -; size: many; J: TRBJ2-5; length: 14; DNA: TGCGCCAGCAGCCAAGACAGGGGTCAAGAGACCCAGTACTTC; CDR3: CASSQDRGQETQYF
V: TRBV12-3/TRBV12-4; D: -; size: -; J: TRBJ1-1; length: 14; DNA: TGTGCCAGCAGTTTCACAGGGACCTCCACTGAAGCTTTCTTT; CDR3: CASSFTGTSTEAFF
V: TRBV20-1; D: TRBD2; size: few; J: TRBJ2-5; length: 16; DNA: TGCAGTGTTAAGATAAATAGCGGGGGTCCGCAAGAGACCCAGTACTTC; CDR3: CSVKINSGGPQETQYF